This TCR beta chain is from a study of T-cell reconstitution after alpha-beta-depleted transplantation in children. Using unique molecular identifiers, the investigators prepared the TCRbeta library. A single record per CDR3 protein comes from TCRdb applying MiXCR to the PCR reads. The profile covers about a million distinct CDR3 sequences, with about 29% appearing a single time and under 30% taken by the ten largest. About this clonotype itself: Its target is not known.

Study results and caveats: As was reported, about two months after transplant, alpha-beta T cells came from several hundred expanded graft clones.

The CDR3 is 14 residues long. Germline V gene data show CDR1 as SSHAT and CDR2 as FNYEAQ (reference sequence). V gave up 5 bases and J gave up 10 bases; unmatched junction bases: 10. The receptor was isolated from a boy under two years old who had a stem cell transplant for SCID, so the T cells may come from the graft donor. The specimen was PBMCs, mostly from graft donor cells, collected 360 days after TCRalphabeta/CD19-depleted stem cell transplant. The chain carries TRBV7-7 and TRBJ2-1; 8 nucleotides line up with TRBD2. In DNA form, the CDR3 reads TGTGCCAGCAGCCGCGGTACAGCTAGCGGGGAGCAGTTCTTC. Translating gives CASSRGTASGEQFF. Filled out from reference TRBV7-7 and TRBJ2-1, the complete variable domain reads GAGVSQSPRYKVTKRGQDVTLRCDPISSHATLYWYQQALGQGPEFLTYFNYEAQPDKSGLPSDRFSAERPEGSISTLTIQRTEQRDSAMYRCASSRGTASGEQFFGPGTRLTVL.